This T cell receptor beta chain was sequenced for a study of cytomegalovirus exposure and HLA in healthy donors. The overall study: Among the roughly 400 genotyped donors, approximately 82% were placed in the Caucasian-associated ancestry cluster.

Study observations and caveats: According to a later analysis, donors in an Asian-associated ancestry cluster reportedly had fewer N-insertions than the approximately 670-donor mean.

A note on this clone: What it binds is not known.

13 Jbeta primers and 60 Vbeta primers were used for the PCR. TCRdb's copy holds only in-frame clones and misses some; the assay was immunoSEQ multiplex PCR. The repertoire has roughly 160,000 clones, roughly 70% of them found once; the top ten carry roughly 1.6%. The CDR3 is 15 residues long. After removal of 0 bases from V and 0 bases from J, the junction contained 3 bases not matched to a gene. Looked up from germline, CDR1 is SGDLS and CDR2 is YYNGEE. The chain employs TRBV9 and TRBJ2-7; 7 positions match TRBD1. Sequencing was performed on PBMCs. The TCR originated in a girl aged 5-17 years in good health and CMV-seronegative. The CDR3 DNA is TGTGCCAGCAGCGTAGGAGGGGACAGCTCCTACGAGCAGTACTTC. Translated, it gives CASSVGGDSSYEQYF.